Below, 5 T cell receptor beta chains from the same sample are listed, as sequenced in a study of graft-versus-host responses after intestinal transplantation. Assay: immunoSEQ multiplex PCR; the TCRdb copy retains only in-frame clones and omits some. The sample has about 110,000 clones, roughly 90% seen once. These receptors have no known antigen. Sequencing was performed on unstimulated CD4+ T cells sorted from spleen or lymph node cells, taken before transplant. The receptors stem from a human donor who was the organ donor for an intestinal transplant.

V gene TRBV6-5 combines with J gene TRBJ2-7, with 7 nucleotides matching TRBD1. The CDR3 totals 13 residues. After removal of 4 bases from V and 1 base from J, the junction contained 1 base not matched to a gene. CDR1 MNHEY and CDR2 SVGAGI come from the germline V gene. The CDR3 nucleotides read TGTGCCAGCAGTTCAGGGGGATCCTACGAGCAGTACTTC. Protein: CASSSGGSYEQYF.

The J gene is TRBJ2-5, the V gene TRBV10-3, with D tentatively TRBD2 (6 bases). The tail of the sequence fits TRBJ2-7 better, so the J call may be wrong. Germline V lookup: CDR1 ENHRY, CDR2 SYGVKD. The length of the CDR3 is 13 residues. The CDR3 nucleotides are TGTGCCATCAGTGAGCGGGAGTTTCACGAGCAGTACTTC. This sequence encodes CAISEREFHEQYF.

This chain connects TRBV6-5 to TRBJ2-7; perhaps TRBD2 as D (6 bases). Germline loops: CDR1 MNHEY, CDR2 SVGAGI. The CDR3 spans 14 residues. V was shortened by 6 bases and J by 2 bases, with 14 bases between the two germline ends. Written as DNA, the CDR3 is TGTGCCAGCAGCACCGGGAGCGCGACCTACGAGCAGTACTTC. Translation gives CASSTGSATYEQYF.

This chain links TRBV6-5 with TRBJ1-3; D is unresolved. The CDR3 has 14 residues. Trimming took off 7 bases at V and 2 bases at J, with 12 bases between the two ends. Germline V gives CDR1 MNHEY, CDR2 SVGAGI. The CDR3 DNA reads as TGTGCCAGCAAAGAAGGGAGACCTGGAAACACCATATATTTT. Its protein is CASKEGRPGNTIYF.

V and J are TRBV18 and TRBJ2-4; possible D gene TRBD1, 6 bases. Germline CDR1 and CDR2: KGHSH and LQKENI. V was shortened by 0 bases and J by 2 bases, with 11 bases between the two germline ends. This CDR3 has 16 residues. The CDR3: CASSPPGAASKNIQYF. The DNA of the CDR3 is TGTGCCAGCTCACCACCGGGGGCCGCGTCCAAAAACATTCAGTACTTC.